The rows below give T cell receptor beta chains drawn from one sample of a study of regulatory T cells in long-lasting Graves disease. TCRdb itself ran the multiplex PCR reads through MiXCR, one entry per CDR3 protein. The profile shows roughly 420,000 distinct CDR3 sequences, roughly 16% of them singletons. The source material was peripheral blood mononuclear cells (PBMCs), sampled at new diagnosis, from a patient treated with antithyroid drugs. The receptors were sampled from a female donor with Graves disease. Each CDR3 is given with its conserved first and last residue. The D gene is left open where the match is weak. Expanded clones are given a class, and other clones once, few, many or no size at all.

CDR3 protein | CDR3 DNA | J gene | V gene | clone size | D gene
CASRGGGITDTQYF | TGTGCCAGCAGGGGAGGGGGGATCACAGATACGCAGTATTTT | TRBJ2-3 | TRBV6-1 | - | -
CASSGPAGGPHEQFF | TGTGCCAGCAGTGGGCCAGCGGGAGGGCCTCATGAGCAGTTCTTC | TRBJ2-1 | TRBV6-2/TRBV6-3 | many | TRBD2
CASSPSGQGGTEAFF | TGTGCCAGCAGCCCGTCCGGGCAGGGTGGCACTGAAGCTTTCTTT | TRBJ1-1 | TRBV7-3 | many | -
CASISGKSGELFF | TGTGCCAGCATCTCCGGGAAATCCGGGGAGCTGTTTTTT | TRBJ2-2 | TRBV6-1 | many | -
CASSLRPRSIYNEQFF | TGTGCCAGCAGCTTACGACCCCGTTCTATATACAATGAGCAGTTCTTC | TRBJ2-1 | TRBV7-9 | many | -
CASSVTGTRDYYEQYF | TGTGCCAGCAGCGTTACAGGGACCAGAGACTACTACGAGCAGTACTTC | TRBJ2-7 | TRBV7-9 | many | -
CASSPRTAWSLNTEAFF | TGTGCCAGCAGTCCCCGGACAGCGTGGTCCTTGAACACTGAAGCTTTCTTT | TRBJ1-1 | TRBV28 | many | -
CASSNTGNTEAFF | TGTGCCAGCAGTAACACAGGGAACACTGAAGCTTTCTTT | TRBJ1-1 | TRBV7-3 | many | -
CASSIGQGGLSGANVLTF | TGTGCCAGTAGTATTGGACAGGGGGGTTTATCTGGGGCCAACGTCCTGACTTTC | TRBJ2-6 | TRBV19 | - | TRBD1
CASSLGLAGSSDTQYF | TGTGCCAGCAGTTTAGGACTAGCGGGAAGTTCAGATACGCAGTATTTT | TRBJ2-3 | TRBV27 | many | TRBD2
CASSLSAGTGGVEQYF | TGTGCCAGCAGCCTCAGTGCCGGGACAGGGGGCGTCGAGCAGTACTTC | TRBJ2-7 | TRBV7-2 | - | TRBD1
CASSVSGRGEQYF | TGTGCCAGCAGCGTTAGCGGGAGGGGAGAGCAGTACTTC | TRBJ2-7 | TRBV7-2 | many | TRBD2
CASSSQDSSTNYGYTF | TGTGCCAGCAGCTCCCAAGACAGCAGTACTAACTATGGCTACACCTTC | TRBJ1-2 | TRBV7-6 | many | -
CASSVGGVTDTQYF | TGTGCCAGCAGCGTTGGGGGGGTCACAGATACGCAGTATTTT | TRBJ2-3 | TRBV9 | few | TRBD2
CASSQERGEGADTQYF | TGTGCCAGCAGCCAAGAGAGGGGGGAGGGGGCAGATACGCAGTATTTT | TRBJ2-3 | TRBV4-2 | - | -
CASRRDLGEKLFF | TGTGCCAGCAGACGGGACCTCGGGGAAAAACTGTTTTTT | TRBJ1-4 | TRBV5-1 | - | -
CASSLAAGDQETQYF | TGTGCCAGCAGTTTGGCGGCAGGCGACCAAGAGACCCAGTACTTC | TRBJ2-5 | TRBV11-2 | many | -
CASSSGKTEAFF | TGTGCCAGCAGTTCAGGGAAGACTGAAGCTTTCTTT | TRBJ1-1 | TRBV2 | many | -
CASSQEGLAVMISPLHF | TGTGCCAGCAGCCAAGAGGGCTTGGCCGTAATGATTTCACCCCTCCACTTT | TRBJ1-6 | TRBV7-2 | many | -
CASSLGLESYEQYF | TGTGCCAGCAGTCTAGGACTAGAGAGCTACGAGCAGTACTTC | TRBJ2-7 | TRBV27 | many | TRBD2
CASSVGNSPLHF | TGTGCCAGCAGCGTAGGGAACTCACCCCTCCACTTT | TRBJ1-6 | TRBV9 | many | -
CASKGPGGSYEQYF | TGTGCCAGCAAGGGCCCCGGCGGCAGCTACGAGCAGTACTTC | TRBJ2-7 | TRBV6-1 | many | -
CSATSAGGGVYEQYF | TGCAGTGCTACCTCGGCGGGAGGGGGGGTTTACGAGCAGTACTTC | TRBJ2-7 | TRBV20-1 | - | TRBD2
CSVAPPSSYEQYF | TGCAGCGTTGCCCCCCCAAGCTCCTACGAGCAGTACTTC | TRBJ2-7 | TRBV29-1 | many | -
CASSTDRSMNTEAFF | TGTGCCAGCAGCACGGACAGGTCCATGAACACTGAAGCTTTCTTT | TRBJ1-1 | TRBV7-9 | many | TRBD1
CASRRLDGYGYTF | TGTGCCAGCAGGCGGTTGGACGGCTATGGCTACACCTTC | TRBJ1-2 | TRBV6-1 | - | -
CASSSSGTSEKLFF | TGTGCCAGCAGTTCGTCCGGGACATCGGAAAAACTGTTTTTT | TRBJ1-4 | TRBV12-3/TRBV12-4 | many | -
CASSPRRDLITDTQYF | TGTGCCAGCAGCCCCCGAAGGGACCTCATCACAGATACGCAGTATTTT | TRBJ2-3 | TRBV9 | - | -
CASSATTPGQGAPQDQETQYF | TGTGCCAGCAGTGCGACGACACCCGGACAGGGGGCCCCACAGGACCAAGAGACCCAGTACTTC | TRBJ2-5 | TRBV27 | many | TRBD1
CASSFASTGRRFF | TGTGCCAGCAGTTTTGCATCCACGGGTCGGCGGTTCTTC | TRBJ2-1 | TRBV28 | - | -
CASTYTGGVVSNQPQHF | TGTGCCAGCACCTACACAGGGGGCGTGGTCAGCAATCAGCCCCAGCATTTT | TRBJ1-5 | TRBV7-2 | - | TRBD1
CAITSSGPVLNTEAFF | TGTGCCATCACTAGTTCGGGCCCTGTATTGAACACTGAAGCTTTCTTT | TRBJ1-1 | TRBV10-3 | - | -
CASTALLGGFYEQYF | TGTGCCAGCACCGCCCTCTTAGGCGGCTTCTACGAGCAGTACTTC | TRBJ2-7 | TRBV27 | many | -
CASSSYRGEIAAEAFF | TGTGCCAGCAGCTCCTACAGGGGAGAAATCGCCGCTGAAGCTTTCTTT | TRBJ1-1 | TRBV11-2 | many | TRBD1
CASSQLAGPAYNEQFF | TGTGCCAGCAGCCAATTAGCGGGCCCGGCCTACAATGAGCAGTTCTTC | TRBJ2-1 | TRBV3-1 | many | TRBD2
CASRLSPVDTQYF | TGTGCCAGCAGGTTATCGCCGGTAGATACGCAGTATTTT | TRBJ2-3 | TRBV28 | - | -
CASSPPTRDRYYEQYF | TGTGCCAGCAGTCCCCCTACCCGGGACAGATATTACGAGCAGTACTTC | TRBJ2-7 | TRBV12-3/TRBV12-4 | few | TRBD1
CASSPHTGKGPPLHF | TGCGCCAGCAGCCCTCACACGGGGAAGGGTCCACCCCTCCACTTT | TRBJ1-6 | TRBV4-3 | many | -
CASRPGQENIEAFF | TGCGCCAGCAGGCCCGGACAGGAGAACATTGAAGCTTTCTTT | TRBJ1-1 | TRBV5-1 | - | TRBD1
CASSHRYSVGQTDTQYF | TGCGCCAGCAGCCACCGTTACTCTGTGGGGCAAACAGATACGCAGTATTTT | TRBJ2-3 | TRBV5-1 | few | -
CASSPALAGLETQYF | TGTGCCAGCAGCCCAGCCCTAGCGGGACTGGAGACCCAGTACTTC | TRBJ2-5 | TRBV5-4 | few | TRBD2
CASSSRDNQPQHF | TGTGCCAGCAGCTCCCGGGACAACCAGCCCCAGCATTTT | TRBJ1-5 | TRBV7-9 | many | -
CASSLAGESGGEGNQPQHF | TGTGCCAGCAGCTTAGCGGGGGAATCAGGGGGGGAGGGCAATCAGCCCCAGCATTTT | TRBJ1-5 | TRBV7-9 | many | TRBD1
CASSPSAAGQGSPLHF | TGCGCCAGCAGCCCCTCTGCGGCGGGACAGGGCTCACCCCTCCACTTT | TRBJ1-6 | TRBV5-1 | many | TRBD1
CAISEQLYNEQFF | TGTGCCATCAGTGAGCAACTATACAATGAGCAGTTCTTC | TRBJ2-1 | TRBV10-3 | many | -
CASSFPWDPVGLADTQYF | TGTGCCAGCAGCTTCCCCTGGGACCCGGTTGGGCTTGCAGATACGCAGTATTTT | TRBJ2-3 | TRBV7-2 | many | -
CASSPLGQTNEKLFF | TGTGCCAGCAGCCCCCTGGGACAGACTAATGAAAAACTGTTTTTT | TRBJ1-4 | TRBV3-1 | many | TRBD1
CASSWTGDNEQFF | TGTGCCAGCAGCTGGACTGGGGACAATGAGCAGTTCTTC | TRBJ2-1 | TRBV5-5 | many | -
CSARGDRGYEQYF | TGCAGTGCTAGGGGAGACAGGGGCTACGAGCAGTACTTC | TRBJ2-7 | TRBV20-1 | - | TRBD1
CSARDWTSGNYNEQFF | TGCAGTGCTAGAGATTGGACTAGCGGAAACTACAATGAGCAGTTCTTC | TRBJ2-1 | TRBV20-1 | many | TRBD2
CASSLSQTSGGETQYF | TGTGCCAGCAGCTTATCCCAGACTAGCGGGGGAGAGACCCAGTACTTC | TRBJ2-5 | TRBV7-8 | many | TRBD2